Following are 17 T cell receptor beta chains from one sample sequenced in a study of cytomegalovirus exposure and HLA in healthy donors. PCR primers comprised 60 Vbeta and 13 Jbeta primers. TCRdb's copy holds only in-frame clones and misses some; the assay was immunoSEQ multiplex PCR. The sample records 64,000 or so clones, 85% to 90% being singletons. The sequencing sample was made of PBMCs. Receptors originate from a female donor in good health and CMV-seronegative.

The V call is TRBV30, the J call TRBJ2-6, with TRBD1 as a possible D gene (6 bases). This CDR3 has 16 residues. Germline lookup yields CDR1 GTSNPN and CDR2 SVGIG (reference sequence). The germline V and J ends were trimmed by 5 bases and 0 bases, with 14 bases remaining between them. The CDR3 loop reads CAWDPGQTSGANVLTF. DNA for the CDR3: TGTGCCTGGGATCCGGGACAAACCTCTGGGGCCAACGTCCTGACTTTC.

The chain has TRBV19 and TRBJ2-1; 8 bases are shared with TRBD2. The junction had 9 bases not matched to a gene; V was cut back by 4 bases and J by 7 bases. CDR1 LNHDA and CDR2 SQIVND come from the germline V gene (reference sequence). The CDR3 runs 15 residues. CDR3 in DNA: TGTGCCAGTAGTACCTCCAGGACTAGCTGGAATGAGCAGTTCTTC. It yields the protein CASSTSRTSWNEQFF.

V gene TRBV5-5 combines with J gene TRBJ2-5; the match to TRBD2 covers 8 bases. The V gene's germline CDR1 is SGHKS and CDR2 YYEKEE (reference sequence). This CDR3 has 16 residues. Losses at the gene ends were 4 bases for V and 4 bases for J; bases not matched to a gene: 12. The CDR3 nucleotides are TGTGCCAGCAGCAAGCAAGCGGGGGTACGGGGAGAGACCCAGTACTTC. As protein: CASSKQAGVRGETQYF.

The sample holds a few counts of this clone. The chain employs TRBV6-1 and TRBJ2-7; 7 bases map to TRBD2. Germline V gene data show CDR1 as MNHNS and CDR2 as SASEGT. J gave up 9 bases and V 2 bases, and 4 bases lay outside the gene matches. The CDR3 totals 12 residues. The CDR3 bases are TGTGCCAGCAGTGAAACGACTAGCCGGCAGTACTTC. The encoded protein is CASSETTSRQYF.

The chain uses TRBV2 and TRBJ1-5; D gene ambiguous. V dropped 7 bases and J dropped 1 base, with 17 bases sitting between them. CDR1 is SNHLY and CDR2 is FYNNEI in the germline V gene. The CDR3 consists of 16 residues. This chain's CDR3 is CASNPSPGASNQPQHF. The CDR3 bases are TGTGCCAGCAACCCCTCTCCAGGTGCCAGCAATCAGCCCCAGCATTTT.

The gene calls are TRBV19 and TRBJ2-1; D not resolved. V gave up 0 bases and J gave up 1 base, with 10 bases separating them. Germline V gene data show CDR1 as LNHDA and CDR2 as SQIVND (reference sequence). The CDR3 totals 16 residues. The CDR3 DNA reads TGTGCCAGTAGTATAGATCGTAGTGGTTCCTACAATGAGCAGTTCTTC. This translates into CASSIDRSGSYNEQFF.

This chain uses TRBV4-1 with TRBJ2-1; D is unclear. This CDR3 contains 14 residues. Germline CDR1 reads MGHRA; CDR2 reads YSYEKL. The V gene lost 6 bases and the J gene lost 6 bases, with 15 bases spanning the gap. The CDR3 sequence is CASSQPLDLNEQFF. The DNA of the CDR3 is TGCGCCAGCAGTCAACCCTTAGATCTCAATGAGCAGTTCTTC.

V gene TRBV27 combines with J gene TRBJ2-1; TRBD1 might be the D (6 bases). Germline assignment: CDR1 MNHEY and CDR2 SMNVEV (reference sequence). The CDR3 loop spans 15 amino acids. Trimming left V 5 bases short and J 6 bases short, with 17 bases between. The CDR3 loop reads CASSLGHPGVNEQFF. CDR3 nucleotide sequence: TGTGCCAGCAGTCTGGGACACCCCGGGGTCAATGAGCAGTTCTTC.

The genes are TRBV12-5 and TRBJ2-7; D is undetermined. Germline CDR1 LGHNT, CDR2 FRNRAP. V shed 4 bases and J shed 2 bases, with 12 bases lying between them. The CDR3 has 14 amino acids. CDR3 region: CASGSPLSAYEQYF. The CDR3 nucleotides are TGTGCTAGTGGTTCCCCCCTCAGTGCCTACGAGCAGTACTTC.

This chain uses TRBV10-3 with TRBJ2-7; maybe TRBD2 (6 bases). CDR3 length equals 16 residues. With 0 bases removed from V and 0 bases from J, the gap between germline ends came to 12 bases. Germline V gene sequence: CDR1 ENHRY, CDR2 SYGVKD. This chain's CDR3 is CAISESLTGVSYEQYF. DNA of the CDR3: TGTGCCATCAGTGAGTCGTTGACGGGGGTCTCCTACGAGCAGTACTTC.

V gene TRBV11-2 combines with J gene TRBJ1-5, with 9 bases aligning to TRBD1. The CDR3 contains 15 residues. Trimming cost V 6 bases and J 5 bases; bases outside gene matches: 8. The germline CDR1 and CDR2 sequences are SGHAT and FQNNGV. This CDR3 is CASSPGTGTHQPQHF. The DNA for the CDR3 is TGTGCCAGCAGTCCCGGGACAGGGACACATCAGCCCCAGCATTTT.

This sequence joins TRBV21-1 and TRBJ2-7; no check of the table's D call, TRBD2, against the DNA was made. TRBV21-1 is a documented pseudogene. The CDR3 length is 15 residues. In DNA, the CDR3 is TGTGCCAGCAATTCCAGCGGGAGGGGGGGCTTCGAGCAGTACTTC. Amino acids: CASNSSGRGGFEQYF.

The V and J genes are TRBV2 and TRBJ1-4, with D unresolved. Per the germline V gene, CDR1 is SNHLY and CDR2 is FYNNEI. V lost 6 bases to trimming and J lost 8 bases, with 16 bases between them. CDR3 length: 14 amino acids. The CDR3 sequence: CASRVGLLQEKLFF. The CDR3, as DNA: TGTGCCAGCAGGGTAGGACTATTGCAGGAAAAACTGTTTTTT.

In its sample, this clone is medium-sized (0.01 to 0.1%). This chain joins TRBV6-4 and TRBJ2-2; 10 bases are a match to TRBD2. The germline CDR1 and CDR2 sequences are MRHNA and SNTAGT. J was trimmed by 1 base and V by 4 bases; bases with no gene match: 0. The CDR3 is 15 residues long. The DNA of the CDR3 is TGTGCCAGCAGTGCTAGCGGGGGGAACACCGGGGAGCTGTTTTTT. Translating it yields CASSASGGNTGELFF.

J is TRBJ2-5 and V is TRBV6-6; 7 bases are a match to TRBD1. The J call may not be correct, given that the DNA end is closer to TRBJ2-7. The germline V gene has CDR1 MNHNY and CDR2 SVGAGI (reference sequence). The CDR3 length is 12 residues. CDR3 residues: CASSSTGYEQYF. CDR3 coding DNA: TGTGCCAGCAGTTCGACAGGGTACGAGCAGTACTTC.

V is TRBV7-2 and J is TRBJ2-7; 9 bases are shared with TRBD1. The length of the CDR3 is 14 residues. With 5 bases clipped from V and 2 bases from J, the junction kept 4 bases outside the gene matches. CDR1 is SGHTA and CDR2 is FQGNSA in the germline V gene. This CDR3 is CASSPDRGAYEQYF. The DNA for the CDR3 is TGTGCCAGCAGCCCCGACAGGGGGGCCTACGAGCAGTACTTC.

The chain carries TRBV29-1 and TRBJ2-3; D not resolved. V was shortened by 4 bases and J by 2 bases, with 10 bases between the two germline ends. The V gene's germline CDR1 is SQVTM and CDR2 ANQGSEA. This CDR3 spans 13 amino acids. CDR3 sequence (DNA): TGCAGCGTTGTTGGCCGGGTCACAGATACGCAGTATTTT. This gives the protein CSVVGRVTDTQYF.